A single sample is the source of the 30 T cell receptor beta chains below, sequenced in a study of shared clonotypes between healthy human individuals. Assay used: immunoSEQ multiplex PCR; TCRdb lists only in-frame clones, some missing. The sample holds over 850,000 clones, around 78% seen once. Input material: memory CD4+ T cells from PBMCs. Subset described: CD45RA-negative fraction. These receptors originate from a man between 18 and 35 years old in good health. Some clones in this sample may be carry-over from other donors' samples.

The chain joins TRBV28 to TRBJ1-1, with TRBD1 as a possible D gene (5 bases). Trimming cost V 6 bases and J 6 bases, with 17 bases left between them. Germline V gene sequence: CDR1 MDHEN, CDR2 SYDVKM. CDR3 length: 14 residues. CDR3 coding DNA: TGTGCCAGCAGGCGGGTGGGGGGACGCGCTGAAGCTTTCTTT. It encodes CASRRVGGRAEAFF.

This clone has only one observation. This chain links TRBV7-9 with TRBJ1-2, with TRBD1 matching over 8 bases. This CDR3 has 15 residues. Losses at the gene ends were 2 bases for V and 5 bases for J; bases not matched to a gene: 7. Looked up from germline, CDR1 is SEHNR and CDR2 is FQNEAQ (reference sequence). This CDR3 is CASSLQGAPSYGYTF. CDR3 bases: TGTGCCAGCAGCTTACAGGGGGCCCCCTCTTATGGCTACACCTTC. Based on the CDR3 plus reference TRBV7-9 and TRBJ1-2, the full variable domain is DTGVSQNPRHKITKRGQNVTFRCDPISEHNRLYWYRQTLGQGPEFLTYFQNEAQLEKSRLLSDRFSAERPKGSFSTLEIQRTEQGDSAMYLCASSLQGAPSYGYTFGSGTRLTVV.

With respect to this clone: The same CDR3 is also encoded by other DNA sequences in this sample. The rearrangement joins TRBV28 to TRBJ1-2; TRBD1 is a possible D gene (6 bases). The CDR3 length is 12 residues. Germline V gene lookup returns CDR1 MDHEN and CDR2 SYDVKM. V dropped 5 bases and J dropped 8 bases, with 12 bases sitting between them. This chain's CDR3 is CASSPGGGGYTF. The CDR3, as DNA: TGTGCCAGCAGTCCTGGGGGGGGCGGCTACACCTTC.

To note about this clone: A single base is all that separates this from a far larger clone, so a read error is likely. The V gene is TRBV5-1, the J gene TRBJ1-2; D remains ambiguous. Trimming left V 4 bases short and J 2 bases short, with 9 bases between. The germline V gene has CDR1 SGHRS and CDR2 YFSETQ. This CDR3 is 13 amino acids long. The CDR3 coding sequence is TGCGCCAGCAGCCTACAGAGGAACTATGGCTACACCTTC. This sequence encodes CASSLQRNYGYTF.

This chain joins TRBV5-1 and TRBJ2-7; 11 bases are shared with TRBD1. V was clipped by 3 bases and J by 6 bases; unmatched bases: 11. The germline V gene has CDR1 SGHRS and CDR2 YFSETQ. This CDR3 is 16 amino acids long. CDR3 loop: CASSSRIPGQGGEQYF. The CDR3 nucleotides are TGCGCCAGCAGCTCCCGTATACCGGGACAGGGGGGCGAGCAGTACTTC.

This clone was recorded once. The chain links TRBV7-2 to TRBJ1-1, with D unclear. CDR1 is SGHTA and CDR2 is FQGNSA in the germline V gene. V dropped 1 base and J dropped 1 base, with 10 bases sitting between them. The CDR3 loop spans 15 amino acids. The CDR3, as DNA: TGTGCCAGCAGCTTAGAAACCACGGCGAACACTGAAGCTTTCTTT. Its protein is CASSLETTANTEAFF.

The chain uses TRBV11-2 and TRBJ1-4; D is possibly TRBD1 (6 bases). Germline CDR1 reads SGHAT; CDR2 reads FQNNGV. The V end lost 5 bases, the J end lost 0 bases, and 22 bases lay between the germline ends. The CDR3 has 19 amino acids. CDR3 loop: CASSQRGGQGPSTNEKLFF. CDR3 in DNA: TGTGCCAGCAGCCAGCGGGGCGGTCAGGGGCCATCAACTAATGAAAAACTGTTTTTT. Looking up the rest from reference TRBV11-2 and TRBJ1-4 gives the full variable domain: EAGVAQSPRYKIIEKRQSVAFWCNPISGHATLYWYQQILGQGPKLLIQFQNNGVVDDSQLPKDRFSAERLKGVDSTLKIQPAKLEDSAVYLCASSQRGGQGPSTNEKLFFGSGTQLSVL.

The chain carries TRBV7-3 and TRBJ1-5; 7 positions agree with TRBD1. The ends lost 5 bases at V and 6 bases at J; junction bases unmatched: 10. The germline gives CDR1 SGHTA, CDR2 FQGTGA. The CDR3 contains 15 residues. DNA of the CDR3: TGTGCCAGCAGCCTGACCGGGACAGTGGGTCAGCCCCAGCATTTT. Its protein is CASSLTGTVGQPQHF.

This clone appeared a single time. The chain is built from TRBV6-5 and TRBJ1-4; D call uncertain. Germline-derived CDR1 and CDR2 are MNHEY and SVGAGI. Between the trimmed V and J ends, which lost 1 base and 2 bases, there was a span of 2 bases. The CDR3 is made up of 13 amino acids. CDR3 DNA sequence: TGTGCCAGCAGTTACTTGACTAATGAAAAACTGTTTTTT. Encoded protein: CASSYLTNEKLFF.

The chain links TRBV6-1 to TRBJ1-5; weak D call: TRBD1 (5 bases). Trimming stripped 2 bases from V and 5 bases from J, with 13 bases between. Germline V gives CDR1 MNHNS, CDR2 SASEGT. The CDR3 length is 15 residues. CDR3 coding DNA: TGTGCCAGCAGTGAATACTACGTGGGGGATCAGCCCCAGCATTTT. Encoded protein: CASSEYYVGDQPQHF.

The chain employs TRBV21-1 and TRBJ1-1; whether TRBD1, the table's D call, matches the DNA was not checked. TRBV21-1 is labeled a pseudogene. The CDR3 runs to 13 residues. The CDR3 reads CASRTEWNTEAFF. The CDR3 nucleotides are TGTGCCAGCAGGACAGAGTGGAACACTGAAGCTTTCTTT.

The genes are TRBV28 and TRBJ1-2; 8 nucleotides agree with TRBD1. Germline CDR1 is MDHEN and CDR2 is SYDVKM. V was clipped by 2 bases and J by 13 bases; unmatched bases: 9. The CDR3 runs 13 residues. The CDR3 loop reads CASSLPRQGWATF. CDR3 sequence (DNA): TGTGCCAGCAGTTTACCCCGACAGGGGTGGGCCACCTTC.

This sequence joins TRBV7-6 and TRBJ2-2, with D perhaps matching TRBD1 (6 bases). V lost 3 bases, J lost 4 bases, and 12 bases lay in between. The CDR3 consists of 15 residues. Per germline, CDR1 SGHVS and CDR2 FNYEAQ. CDR3 sequence: CASSFQGSGTGELFF. CDR3 nucleotides: TGTGCCAGCAGCTTCCAGGGGTCGGGCACCGGGGAGCTGTTTTTT.

The chain is built from TRBV5-1 and TRBJ2-4, with D perhaps matching TRBD1 (5 bases). V was cut by 0 bases and J by 8 bases, with 9 bases left in between. Germline V gene sequence: CDR1 SGHRS, CDR2 YFSETQ. The CDR3 spans 13 residues. The CDR3 region has the DNA TGCGCCAGCAGCTTGGGACAGACGGACATTCAGTACTTC. Residues: CASSLGQTDIQYF.

This clone was counted between two and nine times. A clone one base away is much larger, so this may be a read error. The chain is built from TRBV2 and TRBJ1-4; TRBD1 might be the D (5 bases). Germline V gene data show CDR1 as SNHLY and CDR2 as FYNNEI. The V and J ends lost 9 bases and 6 bases respectively, with 8 bases between them. The CDR3 is made up of 11 amino acids. In DNA, the CDR3 is TGTGCCAGTCAGGGTGATGAAAAACTGTTTTTT. The encoded protein is CASQGDEKLFF.

V and J are TRBV30 and TRBJ2-5; D may correspond to TRBD1 or TRBD2 (5 bases each). Trimming cost V 1 base and J 5 bases, with 8 bases left between them. This CDR3 spans 12 amino acids. CDR1 GTSNPN and CDR2 SVGIG come from the germline V gene (reference sequence). The CDR3 reads CAWSAWGETQYF. The CDR3 DNA sequence: TGTGCCTGGAGTGCCTGGGGGGAGACCCAGTACTTC.

This clone appeared once. This chain's CDR3 is CASSPPLGLQPTSYGYTF. The DNA of the CDR3 is TGTGCCAGCTCACCACCGCTAGGACTCCAACCGACCTCCTATGGCTACACCTTC. V gene TRBV18 combines with J gene TRBJ1-2; D is undetermined. CDR1 is KGHSH and CDR2 is LQKENI in the germline V gene. The CDR3 has 18 residues. V dropped 0 bases and J dropped 4 bases, with 21 bases sitting between them. The complete variable domain, with remaining parts taken from reference TRBV18 and TRBJ1-2, reads NAGVMQNPRHLVRRRGQEARLRCSPMKGHSHVYWYRQLPEEGLKFMVYLQKENIIDESGMPKERFSAEFPKEGPSILRIQQVVRGDSAAYFCASSPPLGLQPTSYGYTFGSGTRLTVV.

V and J are TRBV19 and TRBJ2-3; 7 bases are a match to TRBD1. CDR3 length equals 12 residues. Unmatched junction bases numbered 2, after V lost 1 base and J lost 10 bases. Per the germline V gene, CDR1 is LNHDA and CDR2 is SQIVND (reference sequence). The CDR3 DNA reads as TGTGCCAGTAGTATAGGACAGGGTTCGCAGTATTTT. Its translation is CASSIGQGSQYF.

The chain employs TRBV28 and TRBJ1-5; weak D call: TRBD1 (6 bases). CDR3 length: 17 amino acids. Germline-derived CDR1 and CDR2 are MDHEN and SYDVKM. Trimming pared 4 bases from V and 0 bases from J, leaving 16 bases between. The CDR3 sequence is CASSSTGTLLSNQPQHF. As DNA, the CDR3 is TGTGCCAGCAGTTCAACCGGGACACTGCTTAGCAATCAGCCCCAGCATTTT. Filled out from reference TRBV28 and TRBJ1-5, the complete variable domain reads DVKVTQSSRYLVKRTGEKVFLECVQDMDHENMFWYRQDPGLGLRLIYFSYDVKMKEKGDIPEGYSVSREKKERFSLILESASTNQTSMYLCASSSTGTLLSNQPQHFGDGTRLSIL.

The chain employs TRBV27 and TRBJ2-7, with 11 bases identical to TRBD1. Germline trimming cut 5 bases from V and 5 bases from J; bases unmatched to any gene: 5. Germline CDR1 and CDR2: MNHEY and SMNVEV (reference sequence). This CDR3 spans 14 amino acids. In DNA form, the CDR3 reads TGTGCCAGCAGTAGGACAGGGGGCAGGAACGAGCAGTACTTC. This sequence encodes CASSRTGGRNEQYF.

The J gene is TRBJ1-5, the V gene TRBV5-1, with TRBD1 identical over 7 bases. V lost 0 bases, J lost 4 bases, and 13 bases stayed unmatched. Looked up from germline, CDR1 is SGHRS and CDR2 is YFSETQ. The CDR3 is made up of 18 amino acids. This chain's CDR3 is CASSLGERGRGPNQPQHF. As DNA, the CDR3 is TGCGCCAGCAGCTTGGGGGAACGCGGGAGGGGGCCTAATCAGCCCCAGCATTTT.

This clone was counted a single time. The gene calls are TRBV28 and TRBJ2-1; no clear D. The germline V gene encodes CDR1 MDHEN and CDR2 SYDVKM. CDR3 length equals 18 residues. Trimming took 4 bases from V and 4 from J, leaving 23 bases between them. As DNA, the CDR3 is TGTGCCAGCAGTTCTACGCCGGGCGGCGGCCAAAAATACAATGAGCAGTTCTTC. It encodes CASSSTPGGGQKYNEQFF.

This clone was observed a single time. V gene TRBV4-2 combines with J gene TRBJ2-1; D is perhaps TRBD2 (5 bases). V gave up 0 bases and J gave up 6 bases, with 9 bases separating them. CDR1 is LGHNA, CDR2 YNFKEQ, per germline. This CDR3 has 14 residues. The CDR3 here is CASSQEMAGNEQFF. The CDR3 DNA reads TGTGCCAGCAGCCAAGAAATGGCGGGCAATGAGCAGTTCTTC.

The chain employs TRBV18 and TRBJ2-1; 11 bases align to TRBD2. V trimming: 8 bases; J trimming: 0 bases; junction bases outside the gene matches: 15. Per germline, CDR1 KGHSH and CDR2 LQKENI. This CDR3 is 19 amino acids long. The CDR3 spells CASRHPGTSGFSSYNEQFF. CDR3 bases: TGTGCCAGCCGTCACCCCGGGACTAGCGGCTTCAGCTCCTACAATGAGCAGTTCTTC.

The rearrangement joins TRBV28 to TRBJ1-1, with unresolved D. The CDR3 loop spans 12 amino acids. Trimming cost V 5 bases and J 8 bases, with 12 bases left between them. In germline, CDR1 is MDHEN, CDR2 SYDVKM. CDR3 in DNA: TGTGCCAGCAGTCTGTACAGCGCCGAAGCTTTCTTT. It specifies CASSLYSAEAFF. Together with reference TRBV28 and TRBJ1-1, the CDR3 gives the full variable domain: DVKVTQSSRYLVKRTGEKVFLECVQDMDHENMFWYRQDPGLGLRLIYFSYDVKMKEKGDIPEGYSVSREKKERFSLILESASTNQTSMYLCASSLYSAEAFFGQGTRLTVV.

The V call is TRBV11-2, the J call TRBJ1-4, with 7 bases that match TRBD1. The CDR3 is made up of 13 amino acids. CDR1 is SGHAT, CDR2 FQNNGV, per germline. The CDR3 sequence is CASGGGNNEKLFF. The CDR3, as DNA: TGTGCGTCAGGGGGGGGCAATAATGAAAAACTGTTTTTT.

The V gene is TRBV5-5, the J gene TRBJ1-3; D is unclear. Germline CDR1 and CDR2: SGHKS and YYEKEE (reference sequence). CDR3 size: 14 residues. V gave up 7 bases and J gave up 2 bases, with 13 bases separating them. The CDR3 DNA reads as TGTGCCAGCCGCACGTTCAGCACTGGAAACACCATATATTTT. As protein: CASRTFSTGNTIYF.

This chain connects TRBV7-9 to TRBJ1-2, with unresolved D. CDR3 length equals 14 residues. Germline values: CDR1 SEHNR, CDR2 FQNEAQ (reference sequence). V gave up 0 bases and J gave up 14 bases, with 19 bases separating them. The CDR3 nucleotides are TGTGCCAGCAGCTTAGCGGGGAGGGAAGTAGGTGAAACCTTC. Amino acid sequence: CASSLAGREVGETF.

In nucleotides, the CDR3 is TGCGCCAGCAGCATACTAAGACAGAACACCGGGGAGCTGTTTTTT. Its protein product is CASSILRQNTGELFF. The chain has TRBV5-1 and TRBJ2-2; no reliable D call. V dropped 4 bases and J dropped 1 base, with 11 bases sitting between them. CDR1 is SGHRS, CDR2 YFSETQ, per germline. This CDR3 is 15 amino acids long.

This clone showed up just a few times. The chain combines TRBV10-3 with TRBJ1-1; 7 positions match TRBD1. The CDR3 runs to 12 residues. The V gene end was trimmed by 4 bases and the J gene end by 11 bases; junction bases not matched to a gene: 7. Germline values: CDR1 ENHRY, CDR2 SYGVKD. The DNA of the CDR3 is TGTGCCATCAGTGGGCTACAGGGGAGGGCTTTCTTT. Amino acids: CAISGLQGRAFF.